This section outlines one T cell receptor beta chain sequence together with its context. This specimen comes from a study of technical replicates of blood from a handful of donors. Trimming shortened V by 0 bases and J by 4 bases, and 16 bases separated the two germline ends. Germline-derived CDR1 and CDR2 are MRHNA and SNTAGT. The CDR3 extends over 17 amino acids. Data came from immunoSEQ multiplex PCR; TCRdb stores just in-frame clones and leaves some out. The sample consists of some 75,000 clones, around 96% of them appearing once. This sequence originates from a human donor in good health. This chain links TRBV6-4 with TRBJ2-1; D perhaps matches TRBD2 (6 bases). The material sequenced was T cells isolated from PBMCs. CDR3 sequence (DNA): TGTGCCAGCAGTGACTCAGGTTGGGCAGGGAGGTACAATGAGCAGTTCTTC. It translates to CASSDSGWAGRYNEQFF.